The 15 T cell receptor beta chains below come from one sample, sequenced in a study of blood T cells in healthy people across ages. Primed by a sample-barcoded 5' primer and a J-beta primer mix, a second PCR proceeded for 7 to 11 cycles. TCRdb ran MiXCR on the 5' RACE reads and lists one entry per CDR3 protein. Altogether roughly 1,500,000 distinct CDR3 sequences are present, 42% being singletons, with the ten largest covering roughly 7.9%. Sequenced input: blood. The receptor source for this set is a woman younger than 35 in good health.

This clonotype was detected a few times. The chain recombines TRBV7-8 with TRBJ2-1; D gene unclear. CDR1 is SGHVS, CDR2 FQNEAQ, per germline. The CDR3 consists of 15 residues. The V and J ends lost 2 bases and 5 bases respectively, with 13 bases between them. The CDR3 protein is CASSLWGISDNEQFF. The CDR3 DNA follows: TGTGCCAGCAGCTTATGGGGAATTAGTGACAATGAGCAGTTCTTC.

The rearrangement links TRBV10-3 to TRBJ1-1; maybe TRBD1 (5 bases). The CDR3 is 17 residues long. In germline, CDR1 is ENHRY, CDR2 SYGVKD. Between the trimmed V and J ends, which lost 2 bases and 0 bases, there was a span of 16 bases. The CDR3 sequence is CAISELGTQGMNTEAFF. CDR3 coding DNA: TGTGCCATCAGTGAGCTGGGGACCCAAGGGATGAACACTGAAGCTTTCTTT.

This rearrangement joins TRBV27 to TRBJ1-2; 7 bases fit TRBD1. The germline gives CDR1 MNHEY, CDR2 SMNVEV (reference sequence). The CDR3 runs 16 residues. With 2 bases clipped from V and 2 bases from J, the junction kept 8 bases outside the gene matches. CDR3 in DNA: TGTGCCAGCAGTTTAAGTGGGACAGTTGTAAACTATGGCTACACCTTC. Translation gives CASSLSGTVVNYGYTF.

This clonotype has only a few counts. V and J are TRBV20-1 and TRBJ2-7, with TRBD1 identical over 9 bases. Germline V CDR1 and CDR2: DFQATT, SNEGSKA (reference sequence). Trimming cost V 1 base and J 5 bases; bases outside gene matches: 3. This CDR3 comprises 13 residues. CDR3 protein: CSARGDRVHEQYF. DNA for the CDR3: TGCAGTGCTAGAGGGGACAGGGTCCACGAGCAGTACTTC.

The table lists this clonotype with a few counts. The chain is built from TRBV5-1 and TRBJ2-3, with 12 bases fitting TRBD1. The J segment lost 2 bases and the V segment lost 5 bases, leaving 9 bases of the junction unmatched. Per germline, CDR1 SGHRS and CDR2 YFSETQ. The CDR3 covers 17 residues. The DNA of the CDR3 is TGCGCCAGCAGTCAAAATCCGGGACAGGGGGCCACAGATACGCAGTATTTT. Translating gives CASSQNPGQGATDTQYF.

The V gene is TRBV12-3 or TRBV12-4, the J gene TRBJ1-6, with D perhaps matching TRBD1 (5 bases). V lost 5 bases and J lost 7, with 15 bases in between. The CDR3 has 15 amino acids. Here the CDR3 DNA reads TGTGCCAGCAGTCCGCAGACAGCCAGAAATTCACCCCTCCACTTT. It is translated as CASSPQTARNSPLHF.

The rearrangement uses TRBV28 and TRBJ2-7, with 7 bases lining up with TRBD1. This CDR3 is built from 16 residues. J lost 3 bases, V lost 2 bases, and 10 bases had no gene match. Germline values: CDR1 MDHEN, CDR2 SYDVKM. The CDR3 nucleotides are TGTGCCAGCAGTTTACGGGACAGCGTTCGGGTCTACGAGCAGTACTTC. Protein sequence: CASSLRDSVRVYEQYF.

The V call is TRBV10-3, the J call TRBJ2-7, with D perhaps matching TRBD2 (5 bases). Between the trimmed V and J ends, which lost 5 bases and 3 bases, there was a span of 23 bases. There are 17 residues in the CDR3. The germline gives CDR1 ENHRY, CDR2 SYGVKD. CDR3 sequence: CAISTSGIVLLGYEQYF. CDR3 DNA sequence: TGTGCCATCAGTACCTCGGGGATTGTCTTGCTGGGCTACGAGCAGTACTTC.

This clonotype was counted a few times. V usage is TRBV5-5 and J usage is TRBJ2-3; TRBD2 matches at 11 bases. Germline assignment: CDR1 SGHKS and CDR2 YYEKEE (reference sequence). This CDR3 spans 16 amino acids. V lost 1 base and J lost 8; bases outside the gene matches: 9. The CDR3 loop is CASSLSTSGAAGTQYF. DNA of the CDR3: TGTGCCAGCAGCTTGTCGACTAGCGGGGCCGCGGGTACGCAGTATTTT.

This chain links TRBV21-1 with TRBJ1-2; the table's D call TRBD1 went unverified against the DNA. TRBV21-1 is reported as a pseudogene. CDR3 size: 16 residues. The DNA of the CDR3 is TGTGCCAGCAGCAAAGAGGGGTGCCAGGCTACATGTGGCTACACCTTC. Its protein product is CASSKEGCQATCGYTF.

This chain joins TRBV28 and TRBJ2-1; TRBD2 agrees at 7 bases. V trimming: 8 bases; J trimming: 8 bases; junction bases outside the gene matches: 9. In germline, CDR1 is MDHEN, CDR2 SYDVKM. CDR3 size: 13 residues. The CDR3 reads CASSVGGGYEQFF. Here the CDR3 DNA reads TGTGCCAGCTCGGTGGGGGGAGGGTATGAGCAGTTCTTC. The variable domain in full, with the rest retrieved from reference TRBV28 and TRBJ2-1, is DVKVTQSSRYLVKRTGEKVFLECVQDMDHENMFWYRQDPGLGLRLIYFSYDVKMKEKGDIPEGYSVSREKKERFSLILESASTNQTSMYLCASSVGGGYEQFFGPGTRLTVL.

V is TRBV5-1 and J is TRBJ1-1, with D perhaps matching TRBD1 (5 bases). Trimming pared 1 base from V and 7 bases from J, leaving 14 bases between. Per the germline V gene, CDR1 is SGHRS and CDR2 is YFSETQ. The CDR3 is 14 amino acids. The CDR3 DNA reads TGCGCCAGCAGCTTGAGATGGGGGGACCTTGAAGCTTTCTTT. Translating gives CASSLRWGDLEAFF.

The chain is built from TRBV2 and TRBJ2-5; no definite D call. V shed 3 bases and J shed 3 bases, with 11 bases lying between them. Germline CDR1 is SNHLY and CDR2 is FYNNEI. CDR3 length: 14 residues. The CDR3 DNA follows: TGTGCCAGCAGTGATCCCGTCCCCAAAGAGACCCAGTACTTC. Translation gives CASSDPVPKETQYF.

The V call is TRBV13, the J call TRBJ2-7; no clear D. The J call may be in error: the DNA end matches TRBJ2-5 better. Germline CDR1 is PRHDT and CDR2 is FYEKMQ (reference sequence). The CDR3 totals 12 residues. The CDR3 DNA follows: TGTGCCAGCAGCTCCAGTGCAGAGACCCAGTACTTC. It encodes CASSSSAETQYF.

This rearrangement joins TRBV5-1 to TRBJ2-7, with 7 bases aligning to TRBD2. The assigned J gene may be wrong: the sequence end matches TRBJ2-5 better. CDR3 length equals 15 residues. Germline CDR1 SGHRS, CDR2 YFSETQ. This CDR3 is CASSSKAGREETQYF. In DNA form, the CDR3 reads TGCGCCAGCAGCTCCAAAGCGGGGAGAGAAGAGACCCAGTACTTC.